Below are 14 T cell receptor beta chains sequenced from a single sample in a study of cytomegalovirus exposure and HLA in healthy donors. Sequencing used immunoSEQ multiplex PCR; TCRdb keeps in-frame clones, though not all of them. This table holds 85,000 to 95,000 clones, approximately 96% found once. Sequencing input: PBMCs. The origin of the receptors is a man younger than 35 in good health and CMV-seronegative.

The chain joins TRBV29-1 to TRBJ2-4; D may be TRBD1 (6 bases). Trimming took 4 bases from V and 9 from J, leaving 13 bases between them. The CDR3 length is 12 residues. Germline CDR1 reads SQVTM; CDR2 reads ANQGSEA. The CDR3 region is CSVGVSDSIQYF. CDR3 sequence (DNA): TGCAGCGTTGGGGTGTCGGACAGCATTCAGTACTTC.

V usage is TRBV6-6 and J usage is TRBJ2-1, with a possible D match to TRBD2 (6 bases). The CDR3 consists of 14 residues. Germline CDR1 reads MNHNY; CDR2 reads SVGAGI (reference sequence). V lost 9 bases and J lost 6, with 18 bases in between. CDR3 nucleotide sequence: TGTGCCAGTGAACGGGGGTCGGCGGTCAATGAGCAGTTCTTC. Its translation: CASERGSAVNEQFF.

The V and J genes are TRBV6-5 and TRBJ1-1; D unresolved. The CDR3 totals 14 residues. Trimming shortened V by 4 bases and J by 2 bases, and 11 bases separated the two germline ends. Germline CDR1 reads MNHEY; CDR2 reads SVGAGI. The CDR3 DNA follows: TGTGCCAGCAGTTGGACTACCTTTAACACTGAAGCTTTCTTT. Translated: CASSWTTFNTEAFF.

The V call is TRBV6-6, the J call TRBJ2-3, with 8 bases matching TRBD2. Germline V lookup: CDR1 MNHNY, CDR2 SVGAGI (reference sequence). V trimming: 0 bases; J trimming: 3 bases; junction bases outside the gene matches: 2. The CDR3 spans 15 residues. This CDR3 reads CASSYSGTSTDTQYF. The CDR3, as DNA: TGTGCCAGCAGTTACTCGGGGACTAGTACAGATACGCAGTATTTT.

V and J are TRBV5-1 and TRBJ2-3; 10 nucleotides line up with TRBD1. With V trimmed by 0 bases and J by 4 bases, 5 bases remained unmatched. The V gene's germline CDR1 is SGHRS and CDR2 YFSETQ. This CDR3 is built from 16 residues. The CDR3: CASSLARDRGPDTQYF. The CDR3 nucleotides read TGCGCCAGCAGCTTGGCCCGGGACAGGGGACCAGATACGCAGTATTTT.

The gene calls are TRBV29-1 and TRBJ1-1, with D possibly matching TRBD1 (6 bases). This CDR3 has 12 residues. The V end was cut by 3 bases, the J end by 1 base, with 6 bases between. CDR1 is SQVTM and CDR2 is ANQGSEA in the germline V gene. CDR3 DNA sequence: TGCAGCGTTGACAGGGGGAACACTGAAGCTTTCTTT. Its protein is CSVDRGNTEAFF.

This chain connects TRBV28 to TRBJ1-5; TRBD1 matches at 10 bases. Germline loops: CDR1 MDHEN, CDR2 SYDVKM. This CDR3 is built from 16 residues. Trimming removed 5 bases from V and 6 bases from J; junction bases left unmatched: 10. The DNA of the CDR3 is TGTGCCAGCAGTAACTGGGACAGGGGAATTGGTCAGCCCCAGCATTTT. Its protein product is CASSNWDRGIGQPQHF.

This clone has only a few counts. The chain is built from TRBV9 and TRBJ1-2; tentatively, D is TRBD1 (5 bases). This CDR3 has 14 amino acids. CDR1 and CDR2 from the germline V gene are SGDLS and YYNGEE. The ends were cut back, 0 bases at V and 8 bases at J, with 14 bases in the middle. The CDR3 here is CASSVDRQGSGYTF. The CDR3 DNA is TGTGCCAGCAGCGTAGATCGGCAGGGAAGCGGCTACACCTTC.

The V call is TRBV9, the J call TRBJ1-3; 7 bases map to TRBD1. CDR3 length equals 16 residues. The V segment lost 4 bases and the J segment 0 bases; nucleotides outside the gene matches: 7. From germline, CDR1 is SGDLS and CDR2 YYNGEE. CDR3 bases: TGTGCCAGCAGCAGAGAGGGACAGATCTCTGGAAACACCATATATTTT. Encoded protein: CASSREGQISGNTIYF.

The rearrangement uses TRBV27 and TRBJ2-1; TRBD2 aligns across 9 bases. Per the germline V gene, CDR1 is MNHEY and CDR2 is SMNVEV (reference sequence). This CDR3 has 15 residues. V gave up 0 bases and J gave up 3 bases; unmatched junction bases: 0. CDR3 protein: CASSLSLAGYNEQFF. CDR3 nucleotide sequence: TGTGCCAGCAGTTTATCACTAGCGGGCTACAATGAGCAGTTCTTC.

The chain is built from TRBV5-8 and TRBJ1-2; possible D gene TRBD1, 6 bases. Germline values: CDR1 SGHTS, CDR2 YDEGEE. This CDR3 is built from 15 residues. Trimming shortened V by 1 base and J by 0 bases, and 10 bases separated the two germline ends. The CDR3 loop is CASSLLGGSNYGYTF. CDR3 nucleotides: TGTGCCAGCAGCTTGTTAGGGGGTTCTAACTATGGCTACACCTTC. The complete variable domain, with remaining parts taken from reference TRBV5-8 and TRBJ1-2, reads EAGVTQSPTHLIKTRGQQATLRCSPISGHTSVYWYQQALGLGLQFLLWYDEGEERNRGNFPPRFSGRQFPNYSSELNVNALELEDSALYLCASSLLGGSNYGYTFGSGTRLTVV.

The chain combines TRBV7-9 with TRBJ2-7; 8 positions agree with TRBD1. From germline, CDR1 is SEHNR and CDR2 FQNEAQ (reference sequence). V gave up 1 base and J gave up 2 bases; unmatched junction bases: 4. The CDR3 contains 15 residues. The CDR3 DNA reads TGTGCCAGCAGCTTAGGGCAGGGGGCCACCTACGAGCAGTACGTC. Amino acid sequence: CASSLGQGATYEQYV.

This chain links TRBV6-5 with TRBJ1-2; D perhaps matches TRBD1 (6 bases). The CDR3 runs 13 residues. The V gene's germline CDR1 is MNHEY and CDR2 SVGAGI. V shed 6 bases and J shed 8 bases, with 16 bases lying between them. The CDR3 nucleotides read TGTGCCAGCAGATTAACAGGGATCAACGGCTACACCTTC. Protein: CASRLTGINGYTF.

The V and J genes are TRBV6-1 and TRBJ2-7, with a weak D call TRBD2 (5 bases). CDR1 is MNHNS and CDR2 is SASEGT in the germline V gene. Trimming left V 8 bases short and J 1 base short, with 15 bases between. The CDR3 consists of 14 residues. The CDR3 DNA reads TGTGCCAGCCCGGGGAGCCGGCAATCCTACGAGCAGTACTTC. The encoded protein is CASPGSRQSYEQYF.